This T cell receptor (beta chain) was recovered during a study of blood T cell repertoires in COVID-19. Study summary: The study drew acute and convalescent COVID-19 samples from the United States, Italy and Spain. PBMCs, B-cell-depleted T cells, or T cells provided the cDNA or gDNA that made up the material.

The germline V gene has CDR1 SGHTA and CDR2 FQGNSA. Trimming shortened V by 5 bases and J by 8 bases, and 18 bases separated the two germline ends. This CDR3 region has 14 residues. This table comes from immunoSEQ multiplex PCR, and its TCRdb copy is limited to in-frame clones, with some not included. Among under 300,000 clones listed, approximately 91% were seen once. In terms of age and location, participants ranged from roughly 18 to 100 years and lived in about two dozen US areas. Participants reported their clinical history, and cohort assignment relied on those reports. The sample was PBMCs or T cells enriched from blood (not recorded which). The chain employs TRBV7-2 and TRBJ1-2, with D tentatively TRBD1 (6 bases). The receptor's source is a woman in her thirties or forties with acute COVID-19. The CDR3 DNA is TGTGCCAGCAGCCGGCGGGCGGGGGCCGAAGGCTACACCTTC. It is translated as CASSRRAGAEGYTF.